The 7 T cell receptor beta chains presented below share a single source sample, sequenced in a study of blood T cell repertoires in COVID-19 (dated by TCRdb to the early 2020s). Library method: the immunoSEQ multiplex PCR assay. TCRdb stores this immuneACCESS table with in-frame sequences only. Part of the clones is absent; in the studies checked, under half of the shortfall reflects unresolved V genes, and no reason is known for the rest. Counted in this sample were roughly 200,000 clones; 70% to 80% of them appeared once. Around an eighth of the sample goes to the ten largest clones. The sequenced material came from peripheral blood. Receptor source: a man aged 50 to 59 who had recovered from COVID-19.

The J gene is TRBJ2-1, the V gene TRBV3-1 (or the pseudogene TRBV3-2), with no clear D. Germline loops: CDR1 LGHDT, CDR2 YNNKEL (reference sequence). Trimming took 2 bases from V and 9 from J, leaving 8 bases between them. The CDR3 covers 12 residues. CDR3 nucleotides: TGTGCCAGCAGCCAAACGAGGATTGAGCAGTTCTTC. Translated, it gives CASSQTRIEQFF.

This sequence joins TRBV9 and TRBJ2-5, with a weak D call TRBD1 (6 bases). The germline gives CDR1 SGDLS, CDR2 YYNGEE. Trimming took 7 bases from V and 3 from J, leaving 13 bases between them. CDR3 length equals 13 residues. DNA for the CDR3: TGTGCCAGCTCCAGGGGTCCCGAAGAGACCCAGTACTTC. Its translation: CASSRGPEETQYF.

This rearrangement joins TRBV18 to TRBJ2-7; D call uncertain. Germline CDR1 reads KGHSH; CDR2 reads LQKENI. The CDR3 loop spans 16 amino acids. V shed 3 bases and J shed 2 bases, with 17 bases lying between them. The CDR3 bases are TGTGCCAGCTCACCTTCGGTGGCGGCGAATACCTACGAGCAGTACTTC. It is translated as CASSPSVAANTYEQYF.

This clone was recorded once. This chain joins TRBV6-2 or TRBV6-3 and TRBJ2-5; D gene unclear. The V end lost 2 bases, the J end lost 4 bases, and 5 bases lay between the germline ends. The CDR3 totals 12 residues. Germline loops: CDR1 MNHEY, CDR2 SVGEGT. CDR3: CASSYTVETQYF. The CDR3 DNA reads as TGTGCCAGCAGTTACACGGTAGAGACCCAGTACTTC.

The chain has TRBV18 and TRBJ2-7; 7 positions match TRBD1. This CDR3 is 17 amino acids long. Germline values: CDR1 KGHSH, CDR2 LQKENI. V shed 6 bases, J shed 2 bases, and the junction held 16 bases outside the gene matches. For the CDR3, the DNA is TGTGCCAGCTCTCGGGGAAGACAGGGTCTAAGGACCTACGAGCAGTACTTC. Protein: CASSRGRQGLRTYEQYF.

To note about this clone: Within the sample, other DNA sequences also encode this same CDR3. The chain uses TRBV7-2 and TRBJ2-5; 11 nucleotides match TRBD2. The CDR3 is 15 amino acids. Losses at the gene ends were 3 bases for V and 5 bases for J; bases not matched to a gene: 5. The germline CDR1 and CDR2 sequences are SGHTA and FQGNSA. The chain's CDR3 is CASSLVAGGSETQYF. The CDR3 DNA reads TGTGCCAGCAGCTTGGTAGCGGGAGGGTCGGAGACCCAGTACTTC. Drawing the rest from reference TRBV7-2 and TRBJ2-5, the complete variable domain is GAGVSQSPSNKVTEKGKDVELRCDPISGHTALYWYRQSLGQGLEFLIYFQGNSAPDKSGLPSDRFSAERTGGSVSTLTIQRTQQEDSAVYLCASSLVAGGSETQYFGPGTRLLVL.

The J gene is TRBJ2-7, the V gene TRBV18; 12 nucleotides align to TRBD2. CDR1 is KGHSH and CDR2 is LQKENI in the germline V gene. V shed 2 bases, J shed 5 bases, and the junction held 13 bases outside the gene matches. The CDR3 extends over 18 amino acids. The CDR3 coding sequence is TGTGCCAGCTCACCATTCAGCCTAGCGGGAGGGCTGAGCAACGAGCAGTACTTC. Translation gives CASSPFSLAGGLSNEQYF.